This T cell receptor (beta chain) originates from a study of blood T cell repertoires in COVID-19. Study-level information: Sites across the United States, Italy and Spain contributed samples from acute and convalescent COVID-19. PBMCs, B-cell-depleted T cells, or T cells provided the cDNA or gDNA that made up the material.

Original analysis: Amplification of reference gene primers was used by the study to estimate nucleated cell counts. TCRdb's copy holds only in-frame clones and misses some; the assay was immunoSEQ multiplex PCR. That table supplies the V and J calls and clone size; D and trimming were determined from the DNA. The data contain about 99,000 clones, about 83% of them singletons. Trimming cost V 5 bases and J 5 bases, with 13 bases left between them. This CDR3 region has 14 residues. From germline, CDR1 is MNHEY and CDR2 SMNVEV (reference sequence). The sequenced sample was peripheral blood. V and J are TRBV27 and TRBJ2-1; D is possibly TRBD1 (5 bases). The receptor was derived from a man in his 70s with active or convalescent COVID-19. CDR3 nucleotide sequence: TGTGCCAGCAGTCGCAGGGATTTTAACAATGAGCAGTTCTTC. Translating it yields CASSRRDFNNEQFF.